Listed below are T cell receptor beta chains from one sample, sequenced in a study of shared clonotypes between healthy human individuals. Sequencing used immunoSEQ multiplex PCR; TCRdb keeps in-frame clones, though not all of them. Among approximately 470,000 clones, approximately 81% were seen once, and the ten largest hold 9.5% to 15%. Specimen: PBMCs. The source of these receptors is a woman aged 40 to 50 in good health. Some clones in this sample may be carry-over from other donors' samples. Both conserved end residues are part of each CDR3. A D gene is named only where the DNA matches it firmly. The size of a clone is reported for some rows only, either as once, few or many, or as a class for expanded clones.

d_call,j_call,clone_size,v_call,cdr3_nt,cdr3_aa
TRBD2,TRBJ2-7,.,TRBV7-9,TGTGCCAGCACCAGACTAGCGGGAGGTGACTCCTACGAGCAGTACTTC,CASTRLAGGDSYEQYF
.,TRBJ1-5,.,TRBV18,TGTGCCAGCTCACAGGACCAAAACCCATATAATAGCAATCAGCCCCAGCATTTT,CASSQDQNPYNSNQPQHF
.,TRBJ1-5,.,TRBV6-6,TGTGCCAGCAGCGTTCAGTTTGGGGCAAGCAATCAGCCCCAGCATTTT,CASSVQFGASNQPQHF
.,TRBJ2-1,.,TRBV6-4,TGTGCCAGCAGTGACTCGGAAGGGGGGGATGAGCAGTTCTTC,CASSDSEGGDEQFF
.,TRBJ2-5,.,TRBV7-9,TGTGCCAGCAGCTCAGGGTCGTACCCCCAGTACTTC,CASSSGSYPQYF
TRBD2,TRBJ2-1,.,TRBV6-5,TGTGCCAGCAGTCCCGGACTAGCGGGAGTGAGTGAGCAGTTCTTC,CASSPGLAGVSEQFF
TRBD2,TRBJ2-3,few,TRBV7-2,TGTGCCAGCAGCCGTCGAGCGGGGGAGGGAGGAGATACGCAGTATTTT,CASSRRAGEGGDTQYF
.,TRBJ1-1,.,TRBV5-6,TGTGCCAGCAGCTTGGGCCACCGAAACACTGAAGCTTTCTTT,CASSLGHRNTEAFF
.,TRBJ2-7,.,TRBV19,TGTGCCAGTAGTATGAGGGACACGTTCTACGAGCAGTACTTC,CASSMRDTFYEQYF
.,TRBJ1-5,.,TRBV5-4,TGTGCCAGCAGCTTGGAGGCGGATCAGCCCCAGCATTTT,CASSLEADQPQHF
TRBD2,TRBJ2-5,few,TRBV5-1,TGCGCCAGACCGGAGACTAGCGGGAGAGAGACCCAGTACTTC,CARPETSGRETQYF
.,TRBJ1-4,.,TRBV30,TGTGCCTGGAGTGTAAGTGCTGCCTCTGGAAAACTGTTTTTT,CAWSVSAASGKLFF
TRBD1,TRBJ2-7,.,TRBV10-3,TGTGCCATCAGTCCGGGACAGAACTCCTACGAGCAGTACTTC,CAISPGQNSYEQYF
TRBD2,TRBJ2-1,.,TRBV28,TGTGCCAGCAGTCCGCTCCGCCTTTGGACGGGGGGTGAGCAGTTCTTC,CASSPLRLWTGGEQFF
.,TRBJ2-7,.,TRBV10-1,TGCGCCAGCAGTGATGTAGGGCGCGAGCAGTACTTC,CASSDVGREQYF
.,TRBJ2-3,.,TRBV11-2,TGTGCCAGCAGCTTCGGTCCCAGGGGAGATACGCAGTATTTT,CASSFGPRGDTQYF
.,TRBJ1-2,.,TRBV7-9,TGTGCCAGCAGCTCCCGGACTGAGAATGGCTACACCTTC,CASSSRTENGYTF
.,TRBJ1-4,.,TRBV19,TGTGCCAGTAGTATGACCGGAGGGGCTCCGGATGAAAAACTGTTTTTT,CASSMTGGAPDEKLFF
.,TRBJ1-2,.,TRBV9,TGTGCCAGCAGCGCCGACAGCAACTATGGCTACACCTTC,CASSADSNYGYTF
TRBD1,TRBJ2-1,many,TRBV28,TGTGCCAGCAGTCGGGACAGGGCGGGCTACAATGAGCAGTTCTTC,CASSRDRAGYNEQFF
.,TRBJ2-1,once,TRBV4-3,TGCGCCAGCAGCCAAGGTACCAGGCATACCTACAATGAGCAGTTCTTC,CASSQGTRHTYNEQFF
.,TRBJ1-3,.,TRBV5-1,TGCGCCAGCAGCTTAGACCATGACGGAAACACCATATATTTT,CASSLDHDGNTIYF
TRBD2,TRBJ2-1,.,TRBV7-2,TGTGCCAGCAGCAAAGGCCCTAGCGGGAGCAGGAATGAGCAGTTCTTC,CASSKGPSGSRNEQFF
.,TRBJ2-7,.,TRBV7-2,TGTGCCAGCAGCTTAGTAAGGAGTGAGTACGAGCAGTACTTC,CASSLVRSEYEQYF
TRBD1,TRBJ1-3,.,TRBV5-4,TGTGCCAGCAGCCAAGATCCGGGACAGGGGGCGGCAGGAAACACCATATATTTT,CASSQDPGQGAAGNTIYF
.,TRBJ2-3,.,TRBV28,TGTGCCAGCAGTTTAGCGGGAGATACGCAGTATTTT,CASSLAGDTQYF
TRBD2,TRBJ2-3,.,TRBV27,TGTGCCAGCAGTTCTGCGGGGGGATTTGGTTATACGCAGTATTTT,CASSSAGGFGYTQYF
.,TRBJ2-3,.,TRBV9,TGTGCCAGCAGCGCCACTCCAGATACGCAGTATTTT,CASSATPDTQYF
.,TRBJ1-6,.,TRBV9,TGTGCCAGCAGCGCCACGGCTCAGAGTAATTCACCCCTCCACTTT,CASSATAQSNSPLHF
.,TRBJ1-2,once,TRBV5-6,TGTGCCAGCAGCACGGGCCACTATGGCTACACCTTC,CASSTGHYGYTF
.,TRBJ2-7,.,TRBV5-4,TGTGCCAGCAGCCGTCTGGCTTCCGAGCAGTACTTC,CASSRLASEQYF